This T cell receptor beta chain was found in a study of T cell responses to AZD1222 COVID-19 vaccine. Only in-frame clones appear in the TCRdb table, and some are missing; sequencing was by immunoSEQ multiplex PCR. The data contain around 160,000 clones, roughly 91% of them singletons. V was shortened by 3 bases and J by 2 bases, with 5 bases between the two germline ends. The CDR3 has 13 amino acids. Looked up from germline, CDR1 is SGHTA and CDR2 is FQGNSA. The chain recombines TRBV7-2 with TRBJ2-1; D remains ambiguous. This receptor was taken from an adult in good health. The sequenced sample was peripheral blood, obtained on day 0 of AZD1222 vaccination. The CDR3 sequence: CASSFSTYNEQFF. Here the CDR3 DNA reads TGTGCCAGCAGCTTTAGTACCTACAATGAGCAGTTCTTC.